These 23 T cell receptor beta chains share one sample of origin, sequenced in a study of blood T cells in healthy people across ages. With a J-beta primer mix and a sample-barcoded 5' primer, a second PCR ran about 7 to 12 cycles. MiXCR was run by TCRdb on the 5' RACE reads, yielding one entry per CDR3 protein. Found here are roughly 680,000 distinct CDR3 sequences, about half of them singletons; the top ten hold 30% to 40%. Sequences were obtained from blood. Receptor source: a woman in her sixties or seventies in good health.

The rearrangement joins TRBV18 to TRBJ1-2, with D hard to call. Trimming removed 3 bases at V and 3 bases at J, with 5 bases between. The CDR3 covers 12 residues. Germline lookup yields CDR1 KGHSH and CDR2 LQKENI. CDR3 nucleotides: TGTGCCAGCTCACCGGATGACTATGGCTACACCTTC. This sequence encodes CASSPDDYGYTF.

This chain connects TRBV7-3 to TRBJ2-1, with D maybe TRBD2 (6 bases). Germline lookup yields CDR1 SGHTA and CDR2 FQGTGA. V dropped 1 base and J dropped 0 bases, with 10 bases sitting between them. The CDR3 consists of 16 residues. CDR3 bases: TGTGCCAGCAGCTTAATCGCCGGGGGCTCCTACAATGAGCAGTTCTTC. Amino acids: CASSLIAGGSYNEQFF.

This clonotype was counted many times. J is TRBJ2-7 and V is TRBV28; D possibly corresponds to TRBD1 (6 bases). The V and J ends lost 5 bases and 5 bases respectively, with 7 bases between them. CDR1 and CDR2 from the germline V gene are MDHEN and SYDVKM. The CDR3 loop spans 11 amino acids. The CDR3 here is CASSHRDEQYF. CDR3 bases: TGTGCCAGCAGTCACAGGGACGAGCAGTACTTC.

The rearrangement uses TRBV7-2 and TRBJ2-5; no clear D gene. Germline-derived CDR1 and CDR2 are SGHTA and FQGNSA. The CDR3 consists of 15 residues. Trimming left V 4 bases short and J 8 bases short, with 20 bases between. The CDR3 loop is CASSSPTQGRGTQYF. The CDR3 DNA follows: TGTGCCAGCAGCTCGCCGACCCAAGGAAGAGGAACCCAGTACTTC.

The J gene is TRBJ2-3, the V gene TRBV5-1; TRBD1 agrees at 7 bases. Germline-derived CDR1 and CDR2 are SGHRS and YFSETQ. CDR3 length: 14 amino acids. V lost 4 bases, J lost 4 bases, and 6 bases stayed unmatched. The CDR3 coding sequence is TGCGCCAGCAGCCCGGGGACAGCCCCAGATACGCAGTATTTT. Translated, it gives CASSPGTAPDTQYF.

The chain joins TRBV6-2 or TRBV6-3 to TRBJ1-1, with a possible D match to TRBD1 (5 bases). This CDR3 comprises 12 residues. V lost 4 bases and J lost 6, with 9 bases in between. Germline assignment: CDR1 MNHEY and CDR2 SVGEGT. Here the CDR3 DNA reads TGTGCCAGCAGTTTCAGGGTGTCTGAAGCTTTCTTT. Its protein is CASSFRVSEAFF.

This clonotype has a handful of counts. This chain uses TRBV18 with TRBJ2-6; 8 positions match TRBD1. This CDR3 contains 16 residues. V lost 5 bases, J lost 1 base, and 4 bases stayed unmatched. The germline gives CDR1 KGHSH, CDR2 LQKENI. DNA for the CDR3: TGTGCCAGCTCAAGGGACAGGACATCTGGGGCCAACGTCCTGACTTTC. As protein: CASSRDRTSGANVLTF. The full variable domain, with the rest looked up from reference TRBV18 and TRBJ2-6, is NAGVMQNPRHLVRRRGQEARLRCSPMKGHSHVYWYRQLPEEGLKFMVYLQKENIIDESGMPKERFSAEFPKEGPSILRIQQVVRGDSAAYFCASSRDRTSGANVLTFGAGSRLTVL.

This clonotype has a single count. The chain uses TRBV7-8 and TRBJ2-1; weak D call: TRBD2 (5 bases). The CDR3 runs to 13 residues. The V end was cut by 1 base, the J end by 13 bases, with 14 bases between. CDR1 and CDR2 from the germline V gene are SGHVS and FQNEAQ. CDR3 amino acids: CASSLGAEILQFF. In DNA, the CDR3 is TGTGCCAGCAGCTTAGGAGCGGAAATTCTCCAGTTCTTC.

CDR3 DNA: TGCAGTGCTAGAGATGGAGCGAGACTTGACAATGAGCAGTACTTC. Translation: CSARDGARLDNEQYF. The V call is TRBV20-1, the J call TRBJ2-5; no definite D call. Germline V gene data show CDR1 as DFQATT and CDR2 as SNEGSKA (reference sequence). This CDR3 has 15 residues. Trimming pared 0 bases from V and 11 bases from J, leaving 22 bases between.

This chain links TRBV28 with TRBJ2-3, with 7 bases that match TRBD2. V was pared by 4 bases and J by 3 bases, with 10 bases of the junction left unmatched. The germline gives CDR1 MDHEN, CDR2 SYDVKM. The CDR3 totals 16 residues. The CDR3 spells CASSSVAGVKTDTQYF. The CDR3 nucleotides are TGTGCCAGCAGTTCCGTGGCGGGAGTCAAGACAGATACGCAGTATTTT.

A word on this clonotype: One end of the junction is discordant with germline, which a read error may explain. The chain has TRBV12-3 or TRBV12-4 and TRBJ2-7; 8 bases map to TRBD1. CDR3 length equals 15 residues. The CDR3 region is CASRLGTGPSYEQYF. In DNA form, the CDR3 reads TGTGCCAGCAGGTTAGGGACAGGCCCTTCCTACGAGCAGTACTTC.

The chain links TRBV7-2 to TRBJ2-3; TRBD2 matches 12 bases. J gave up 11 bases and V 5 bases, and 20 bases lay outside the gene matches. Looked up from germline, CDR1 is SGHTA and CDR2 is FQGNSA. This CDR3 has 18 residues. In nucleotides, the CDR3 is TGTGCCAGCAGCAAATCTAGCGGGAGGGCGAGCTCCTACAATGAGCAGTATTTT. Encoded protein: CASSKSSGRASSYNEQYF.

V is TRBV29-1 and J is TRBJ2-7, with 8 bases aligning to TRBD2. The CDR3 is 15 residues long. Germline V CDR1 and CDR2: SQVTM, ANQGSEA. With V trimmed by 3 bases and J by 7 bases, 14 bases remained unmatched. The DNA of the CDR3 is TGCAGCGTTGATGCAATTCTGAGACTAGCGAATGAGCAGTACTTC. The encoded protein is CSVDAILRLANEQYF.

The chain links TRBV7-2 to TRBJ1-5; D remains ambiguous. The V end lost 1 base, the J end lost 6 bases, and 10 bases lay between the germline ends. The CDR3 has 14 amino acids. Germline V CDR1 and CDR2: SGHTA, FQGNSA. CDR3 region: CASSLVGERQPQHF. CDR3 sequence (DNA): TGTGCCAGCAGCTTAGTCGGGGAACGTCAGCCCCAGCATTTT.

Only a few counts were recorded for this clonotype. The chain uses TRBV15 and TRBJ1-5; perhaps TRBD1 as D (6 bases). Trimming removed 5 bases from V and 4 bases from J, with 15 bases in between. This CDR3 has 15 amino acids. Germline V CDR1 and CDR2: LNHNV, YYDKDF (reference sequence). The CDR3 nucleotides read TGTGCCACCAGCGGTATAACAGGGTCGAATCAGCCCCAGCATTTT. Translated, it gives CATSGITGSNQPQHF.

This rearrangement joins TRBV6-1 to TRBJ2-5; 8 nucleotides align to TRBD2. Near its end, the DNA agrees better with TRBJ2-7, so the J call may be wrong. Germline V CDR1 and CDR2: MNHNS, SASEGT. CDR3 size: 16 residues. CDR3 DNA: TGTGCCAGCAGTGAAGAGGCGGGAGGATTTCCAATCGAGCAGTACTTC. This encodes CASSEEAGGFPIEQYF.

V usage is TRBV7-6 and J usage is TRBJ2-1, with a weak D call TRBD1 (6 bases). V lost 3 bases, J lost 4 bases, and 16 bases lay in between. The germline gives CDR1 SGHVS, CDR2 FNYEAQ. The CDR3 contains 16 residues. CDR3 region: CASSFGRGRLYNEQFF. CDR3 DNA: TGTGCCAGCAGCTTTGGCAGGGGCCGATTGTACAATGAGCAGTTCTTC.

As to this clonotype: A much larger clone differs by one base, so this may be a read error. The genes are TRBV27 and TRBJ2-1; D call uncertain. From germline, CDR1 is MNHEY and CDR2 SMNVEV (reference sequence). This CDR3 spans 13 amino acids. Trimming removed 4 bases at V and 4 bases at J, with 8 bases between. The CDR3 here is CASSCWGYNEQFF. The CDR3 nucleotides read TGTGCCAGCAGTTGTTGGGGTTACAATGAGCAGTTCTTC.

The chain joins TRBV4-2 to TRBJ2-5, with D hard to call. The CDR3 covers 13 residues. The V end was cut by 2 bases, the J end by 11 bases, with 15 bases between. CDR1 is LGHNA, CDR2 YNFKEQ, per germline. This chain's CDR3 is CASSQLVPDEQYF. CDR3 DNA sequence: TGTGCCAGCAGCCAACTAGTACCCGATGAGCAGTACTTC.

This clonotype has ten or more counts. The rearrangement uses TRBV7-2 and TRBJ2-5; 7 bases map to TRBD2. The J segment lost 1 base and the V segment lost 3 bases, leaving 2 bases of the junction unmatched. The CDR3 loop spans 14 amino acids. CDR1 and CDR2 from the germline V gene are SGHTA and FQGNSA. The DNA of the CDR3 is TGTGCCAGCAGCTTCGGCGGGAGCCAAGAGACCCAGTACTTC. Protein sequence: CASSFGGSQETQYF.

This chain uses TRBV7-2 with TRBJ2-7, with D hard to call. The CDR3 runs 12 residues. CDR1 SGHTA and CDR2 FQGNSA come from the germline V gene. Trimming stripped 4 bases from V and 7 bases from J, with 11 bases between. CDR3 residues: CASSSTFGEQYF. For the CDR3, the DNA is TGTGCCAGCAGCTCGACATTCGGTGAGCAGTACTTC.

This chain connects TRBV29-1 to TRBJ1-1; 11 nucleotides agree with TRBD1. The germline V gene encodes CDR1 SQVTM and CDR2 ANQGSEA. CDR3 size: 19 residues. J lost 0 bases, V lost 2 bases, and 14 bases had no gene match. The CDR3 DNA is TGCAGCGTTGAAAAATATTACCGGGACAGGGGGGGCATGAACACTGAAGCTTTCTTT. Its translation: CSVEKYYRDRGGMNTEAFF.

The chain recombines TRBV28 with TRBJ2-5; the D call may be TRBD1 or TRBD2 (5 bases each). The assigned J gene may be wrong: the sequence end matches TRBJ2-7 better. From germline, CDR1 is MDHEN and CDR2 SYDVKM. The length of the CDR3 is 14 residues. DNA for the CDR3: TGTGCCAGCAGTTTAGAACCAGGGAGTGACGAGCAGTACTTC. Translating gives CASSLEPGSDEQYF.